The clone carrying this TCR beta chain appeared many times. Its cognate antigen is unknown. Using unique molecular identifiers, the investigators prepared the TCRbeta library. TCRdb reprocessed the PCR reads via MiXCR and lists one record per CDR3 protein. The table includes approximately 500,000 distinct CDR3 sequences, more than 9% detected once. This CDR3 is built from 15 residues. V was cut by 4 bases and J by 7 bases, with 20 bases left in between. Per germline, CDR1 SQVTM and CDR2 ANQGSEA. This sample was taken from a study of T-cell reconstitution after alpha-beta-depleted transplantation in children. General study results and limits: Among T cells one year after transplant, newly produced cells accounted for most counts and diversity.

This TCR was sampled from a child aged 2 to 9 with inherited bone marrow failure, due to receive a stem cell transplant. The input for sequencing was PBMCs, taken before TCRalphabeta/CD19-depleted stem cell transplant. The genes are TRBV29-1 and TRBJ2-1, with TRBD2 as a possible D gene (6 bases). For the CDR3, the DNA is TGCAGCGTTGTTGCGGGGACGGTTTTCAGTAATGAGCAGTTCTTC. Translation: CSVVAGTVFSNEQFF.